The 25 T cell receptor beta chains in this list originate from one sample, sequenced in a study of T cells after yellow fever vaccination. TCRdb called the 5' RACE reads again in MiXCR, with one record for every CDR3 protein. The profile shows about 340,000 distinct CDR3 sequences, approximately 4% of them singletons. The material was PBMCs, obtained 5 days after the yellow fever booster vaccination. These receptors all stem from a man aged 18 to 29 who received the YFV17D yellow fever vaccine.

The rearrangement joins TRBV4-3 to TRBJ2-5, with 8 bases identical to TRBD2. The CDR3 is 18 residues long. Germline V gene data show CDR1 as LGHNA and CDR2 as YSLEER. J was trimmed by 5 bases and V by 0 bases; bases with no gene match: 14. The CDR3 reads CASSQDRWTSPLTETQYF. CDR3 bases: TGCGCCAGCAGCCAAGATCGGTGGACTAGCCCTTTGACGGAGACCCAGTACTTC.

The genes are TRBV7-2 and TRBJ2-3; 11 positions match TRBD1. V dropped 2 bases and J dropped 11; count of bases not matched to a gene: 12. CDR1 and CDR2 (germline): SGHTA, FQGNSA. The CDR3 extends over 16 amino acids. The CDR3 loop is CASSLSVGQGAYKQYF. The CDR3, as DNA: TGTGCCAGCAGCTTATCCGTTGGACAGGGGGCCTATAAGCAGTATTTT.

This clonotype has just a few counts. The chain links TRBV20-1 to TRBJ1-2; 7 bases align to TRBD1. Trimming removed 5 bases from V and 8 bases from J; junction bases left unmatched: 14. Germline V gene lookup returns CDR1 DFQATT and CDR2 SNEGSKA (reference sequence). The length of the CDR3 is 14 residues. The CDR3 sequence: CSAGPKTGVGGYTF. Written as DNA, the CDR3 is TGCAGTGCTGGTCCTAAAACAGGGGTGGGCGGCTACACCTTC.

The sample holds a few counts of this clonotype. The V call is TRBV11-1, the J call TRBJ2-2; D may be TRBD1 or TRBD2 (7 bases each). From germline, CDR1 is SGHAT and CDR2 FQDESV (reference sequence). V lost 5 bases and J 3 bases, leaving 16 bases between the germline ends. The CDR3 is made up of 16 amino acids. CDR3 nucleotides: TGTGCCAGCAGCCCAAGGGCAGGGGGGGACACCGGGGAGCTGTTTTTT. Protein product: CASSPRAGGDTGELFF. The variable domain in full, with the rest retrieved from reference TRBV11-1 and TRBJ2-2, is EAEVAQSPRYKITEKSQAVAFWCDPISGHATLYWYRQILGQGPELLVQFQDESVVDDSQLPKDRFSAERLKGVDSTLKIQPAELGDSAMYLCASSPRAGGDTGELFFGEGSRLTVL.

This clonotype was recorded many times. This rearrangement joins TRBV5-1 to TRBJ1-2; D ambiguous. Trimming cost V 2 bases and J 8 bases, with 10 bases left between them. Germline V gene lookup returns CDR1 SGHRS and CDR2 YFSETQ. The CDR3 extends over 12 amino acids. CDR3 DNA sequence: TGCGCCAGCAGCTTCGGCAGAAACGGCTACACCTTC. Residues: CASSFGRNGYTF.

The chain is built from TRBV7-8 and TRBJ2-3; 7 positions agree with TRBD2. The CDR3 is 16 residues long. Trimming removed 5 bases from V and 4 bases from J; junction bases left unmatched: 12. In germline, CDR1 is SGHVS, CDR2 FQNEAQ. The CDR3 DNA reads as TGTGCCAGCAGCCGAGCGCCGGGGGGAAGGGCAGATACGCAGTATTTT. Protein: CASSRAPGGRADTQYF.

Ten or more counts support this clonotype. The chain is built from TRBV5-5 and TRBJ2-4; D is perhaps TRBD2 (6 bases). CDR1 and CDR2 (germline): SGHKS, YYEKEE (reference sequence). The CDR3 consists of 12 residues. Between the trimmed V and J ends, which lost 4 bases and 15 bases, there was a span of 17 bases. The CDR3 region is CASSDVDYSWYF. The CDR3 nucleotides are TGTGCCAGCAGCGACGTGGACTATAGTTGGTACTTC.

In its sample, this clonotype was seen many times. V is TRBV20-1 and J is TRBJ2-3; no firm D call. This CDR3 has 16 amino acids. The germline V and J ends were trimmed by 1 base and 0 bases, with 14 bases remaining between them. Germline CDR1 and CDR2: DFQATT and SNEGSKA (reference sequence). CDR3 sequence: CSARVGGGSSTDTQYF. CDR3 nucleotide sequence: TGCAGTGCTAGAGTAGGTGGCGGTTCTAGCACAGATACGCAGTATTTT.

This clonotype turned up a few times. The chain links TRBV20-1 to TRBJ2-5; weak D call: TRBD1 (5 bases). CDR3 length: 12 residues. Germline assignment: CDR1 DFQATT and CDR2 SNEGSKA (reference sequence). Trimming removed 3 bases from V and 5 bases from J, with 10 bases in between. The CDR3 sequence is CSASRGAETQYF. The CDR3 bases are TGCAGTGCTAGTAGGGGTGCTGAGACCCAGTACTTC.

This clonotype was seen at least ten times. V and J are TRBV30 and TRBJ1-1, with D uncertain. Germline V gene lookup returns CDR1 GTSNPN and CDR2 SVGIG (reference sequence). The germline V and J ends were trimmed by 2 bases and 3 bases, with 10 bases remaining between them. The CDR3 is 13 amino acids. The CDR3 protein is CAWSPQIDTEAFF. For the CDR3, the DNA is TGTGCCTGGAGTCCCCAGATAGACACTGAAGCTTTCTTT.

The chain uses TRBV7-2 and TRBJ1-5; D is undetermined. V was pared by 5 bases and J by 7 bases, with 12 bases between. The CDR3 is made up of 13 amino acids. CDR1 is SGHTA, CDR2 FQGNSA, per germline. The CDR3 spells CASSPSEDQPQHF. The CDR3 region has the DNA TGTGCCAGCAGCCCCTCGGAAGACCAGCCCCAGCATTTT.

This clonotype was counted a few times. V and J are TRBV12-3 or TRBV12-4 and TRBJ2-5, with D possibly being TRBD1 (6 bases). The length of the CDR3 is 15 residues. V was pared by 6 bases and J by 3 bases, with 17 bases between. The DNA of the CDR3 is TGTGCCAGCAGGGCCCGAGGGGACACCAAAGAGACCCAGTACTTC. The encoded protein is CASRARGDTKETQYF.

The rearrangement uses TRBV25-1 and TRBJ2-6; no firm D call. Germline V gene lookup returns CDR1 MGHDK and CDR2 SYGVNS. V lost 2 bases, J lost 0 bases, and 17 bases lay in between. The CDR3 is 19 residues long. DNA for the CDR3: TGTGCCAGCAGTGAAACCACTAAATGGACGCACTCTGGGGCCAACGTCCTGACTTTC. It specifies CASSETTKWTHSGANVLTF.

V gene TRBV4-1 combines with J gene TRBJ2-5; no clear D gene. Germline V gives CDR1 MGHRA, CDR2 YSYEKL. With 1 base removed from V and 3 bases from J, the gap between germline ends came to 12 bases. The CDR3 has 15 residues. The CDR3 protein is CASSQVGGVEETQYF. CDR3 nucleotides: TGCGCCAGCAGCCAAGTCGGCGGTGTAGAAGAGACCCAGTACTTC.

J is TRBJ2-1 and V is TRBV6-2 or TRBV6-3; TRBD1 agrees at 7 bases. V dropped 2 bases and J dropped 2; count of bases not matched to a gene: 3. This CDR3 contains 15 residues. The germline V gene encodes CDR1 MNHEY and CDR2 SVGEGT. In DNA form, the CDR3 reads TGTGCCAGCAGTTACCCCGGGACAGCCTACAATGAGCAGTTCTTC. Protein product: CASSYPGTAYNEQFF.

This clonotype was found many times. V is TRBV12-3 or TRBV12-4 and J is TRBJ2-5; D not certain. The CDR3 spans 12 residues. V gave up 7 bases and J gave up 4 bases, with 10 bases separating them. The CDR3 sequence is CASTPNGETQYF. The CDR3 DNA reads as TGTGCCAGCACCCCTAATGGAGAGACCCAGTACTTC.

Only a few counts were recorded for this clonotype. The chain couples TRBV7-2 to TRBJ2-2, with 12 bases aligning to TRBD1. The trim removed 5 bases at V and 5 bases at J, leaving 12 bases unmatched. CDR3 size: 18 residues. Germline CDR1 is SGHTA and CDR2 is FQGNSA. CDR3 loop: CASSVQGTGGGWTGELFF. DNA of the CDR3: TGTGCCAGCAGCGTTCAAGGGACAGGGGGCGGTTGGACCGGGGAGCTGTTTTTT.

This chain joins TRBV4-1 and TRBJ2-1; D perhaps matches TRBD1 (5 bases). V was pared by 3 bases and J by 3 bases, with 12 bases between. Germline CDR1 is MGHRA and CDR2 is YSYEKL. The CDR3 runs to 15 residues. This CDR3 reads CASSHGANLYNEQFF. The CDR3 bases are TGCGCCAGCAGCCATGGGGCAAACCTCTACAATGAGCAGTTCTTC.

The chain joins TRBV19 to TRBJ1-2; D gene unclear. The CDR3 length is 12 residues. CDR1 LNHDA and CDR2 SQIVND come from the germline V gene (reference sequence). The ends were cut back, 4 bases at V and 8 bases at J, with 11 bases in the middle. The CDR3 loop reads CASSSGVRGYTF. CDR3 nucleotide sequence: TGTGCCAGTAGTAGTGGCGTGCGGGGCTACACCTTC.

Many counts were recorded for this clonotype. The chain employs TRBV5-1 and TRBJ2-1, with 7 bases matching TRBD2. This CDR3 region has 15 residues. V shed 0 bases, J shed 9 bases, and the junction held 9 bases outside the gene matches. Germline CDR1 SGHRS, CDR2 YFSETQ. The CDR3 bases are TGCGCCAGCAGCTTGGTCCCGGGACTAAGGAGTGAGCAGTTCTTC. Residues: CASSLVPGLRSEQFF.

This clonotype showed up just a few times. The rearrangement joins TRBV7-8 to TRBJ2-1, with 10 bases that match TRBD2. V shed 7 bases, J shed 0 bases, and the junction held 6 bases outside the gene matches. The CDR3 length is 16 residues. Germline V gene lookup returns CDR1 SGHVS and CDR2 FQNEAQ. The CDR3 nucleotides are TGTGCCAGCACCGATAGCGGGGGGAACTCCTACAATGAGCAGTTCTTC. The encoded protein is CASTDSGGNSYNEQFF.

The J gene is TRBJ2-7, the V gene TRBV29-1; TRBD2 is a possible D gene (6 bases). V shed 7 bases and J shed 2 bases, with 15 bases lying between them. CDR3 length equals 13 residues. Germline V gives CDR1 SQVTM, CDR2 ANQGSEA. The CDR3 sequence: CSAVGGPTYEQYV. CDR3 nucleotide sequence: TGCAGCGCCGTTGGAGGGCCGACCTACGAGCAGTACGTC.

The table lists this clonotype with many counts. The chain joins TRBV12-3 or TRBV12-4 to TRBJ2-1, with D perhaps matching TRBD2 (6 bases). With 4 bases removed from V and 0 bases from J, the gap between germline ends came to 16 bases. CDR3 length equals 17 residues. CDR3 coding DNA: TGTGCCAGCAGTTCCGGGGGTCTGGAGGGCTCCTACAATGAGCAGTTCTTC. Translating it yields CASSSGGLEGSYNEQFF.

V usage is TRBV30 and J usage is TRBJ1-2; D might be TRBD1 (5 bases). The CDR3 covers 13 residues. Trimming stripped 4 bases from V and 5 bases from J, with 14 bases between. Germline loops: CDR1 GTSNPN, CDR2 SVGIG (reference sequence). As DNA, the CDR3 is TGTGCCTGGACCAGGGATTCCACATATGGCTACACCTTC. It specifies CAWTRDSTYGYTF.

This clonotype was seen many times. The V call is TRBV12-3 or TRBV12-4, the J call TRBJ2-3, with TRBD2 matching over 9 bases. V trimming: 1 base; J trimming: 6 bases; junction bases outside the gene matches: 8. The CDR3 is 16 amino acids. In DNA, the CDR3 is TGTGCCAGCAGTTTAGATTCTAGCGGGGCAACGGATACGCAGTATTTT. Protein: CASSLDSSGATDTQYF.